The present T cell receptor (beta chain) was sequenced within a study of T cells in Graves' hyperthyroidism and ophthalmopathy. This clonotype showed up many times. Its cognate antigen is unknown. V was shortened by 5 bases and J by 7 bases, with 23 bases between the two germline ends. The CDR3 length is 16 residues. Whole-study results and caveats: Within blood appeared most thyroid clonotypes that had expanded above 0.001.

Researchers took RNA transcripts and amplified the TCR beta CDR3 regions from them. The HTBI primer set served for first-round RT-PCR of the TCR CDR3. TCRdb called the multiplex PCR reads again in MiXCR, with one record for every CDR3 protein. The table records about 130,000 distinct CDR3 sequences, approximately 20% of them present only once. Material: blood. This chain uses TRBV12-3 or TRBV12-4 with TRBJ2-5; TRBD2 is a possible D gene (6 bases). The origin of this receptor is a woman aged 50 to 65 with Graves' hyperthyroidism that later progressed to Graves' ophthalmopathy. The CDR3 loop is CASSIRAGNPTPTQYF. In DNA, the CDR3 is TGTGCCAGCAGTATTAGGGCGGGGAACCCAACCCCGACCCAGTACTTC.